Here is one TCR beta chain with its context. What it binds is not known. This entry comes from a study of cytomegalovirus exposure and HLA in healthy donors. PCR involved 60 Vbeta and 13 Jbeta primers. The assay was immunoSEQ multiplex PCR, and TCRdb's table has in-frame clones only and misses some. This sample has about 130,000 clones, with roughly 74% found just once. The CDR3 length is 13 residues. Per germline, CDR1 SGHDN and CDR2 FVKESK. V was shortened by 3 bases and J by 4 bases, with 8 bases between the two germline ends. Overall study results and limits: TCR beta sequences numbering roughly 16,000 were associated with HLA alleles at 0.05 false discovery rate in a later analysis. Rare TCR sequences dominated, though some public TCRs recurred in many donors. Across donors, presence/absence analyses took sequencing depth to be roughly uniform. CMV serostatus was the only immune exposure information that was available.

This clonotype was obtained from a man aged 40-55 years in good health and CMV-seronegative. The sample was PBMCs. This chain uses TRBV14 with TRBJ2-3; maybe TRBD1 (6 bases). CDR3 sequence reads: CASSHTGPDTQYF. The CDR3 DNA reads as TGTGCCAGCAGCCATACAGGGCCAGATACGCAGTATTTT.